The next 23 T cell receptor beta chains were all read from a single sample in a study of blood T cell repertoires in COVID-19. Sequencing used immunoSEQ multiplex PCR; TCRdb keeps in-frame clones, though not all of them. Altogether roughly 120,000 clones are present, 60% to 85% being singletons, with the ten largest covering under 1%. The sample was peripheral blood. These receptors were collected from a human donor with acute or convalescent COVID-19. The donor label of this sample is uncertain.

This rearrangement joins TRBV5-1 to TRBJ1-1; tentative D call: TRBD1 (6 bases). CDR1 SGHRS and CDR2 YFSETQ come from the germline V gene. The CDR3 is made up of 17 amino acids. V was shortened by 4 bases and J by 0 bases, with 19 bases between the two germline ends. The CDR3 sequence: CASSHKRGGEVNTEAFF. Here the CDR3 DNA reads TGCGCCAGCAGCCACAAAAGGGGGGGAGAGGTGAACACTGAAGCTTTCTTT.

In its sample, this clone was seen many times. The chain recombines TRBV13 with TRBJ1-2; 9 nucleotides line up with TRBD1. CDR1 is PRHDT and CDR2 is FYEKMQ in the germline V gene (reference sequence). The CDR3 extends over 15 amino acids. Germline trimming cut 3 bases from V and 2 bases from J; bases unmatched to any gene: 4. This CDR3 is CASSFTGTGNYGYTF. The CDR3 nucleotides read TGTGCCAGCAGCTTCACCGGGACAGGGAACTATGGCTACACCTTC. The whole variable domain, remainder taken from reference TRBV13 and TRBJ1-2, is AAGVIQSPRHLIKEKRETATLKCYPIPRHDTVYWYQQGPGQDPQFLISFYEKMQSDKGSIPDRFSAQQFSDYHSELNMSSLELGDSALYFCASSFTGTGNYGYTFGSGTRLTVV.

Many counts were recorded for this clone. J is TRBJ2-1 and V is TRBV20-1, with 7 bases matching TRBD2. This CDR3 has 15 residues. Germline assignment: CDR1 DFQATT and CDR2 SNEGSKA (reference sequence). Germline trimming cut 3 bases from V and 5 bases from J; bases unmatched to any gene: 10. The CDR3 DNA reads TGCAGTGCTAGTTACTCCGGGGGGATAGACAATGAGCAGTTCTTC. Amino acid sequence: CSASYSGGIDNEQFF.

The rearrangement uses TRBV20-1 and TRBJ2-1, with D perhaps given as TRBD1 or TRBD2 (5 bases each). Per the germline V gene, CDR1 is DFQATT and CDR2 is SNEGSKA (reference sequence). V lost 3 bases, J lost 8 bases, and 8 bases lay in between. This CDR3 contains 11 residues. CDR3 in DNA: TGCAGTGCTAGTGAGGGGCATGAGCAGTTCTTC. This encodes CSASEGHEQFF.

The chain employs TRBV7-2 and TRBJ2-3; TRBD2 agrees at 9 bases. Germline V gives CDR1 SGHTA, CDR2 FQGNSA. Trimming at V came to 4 bases and at J to 6 bases, leaving 5 bases not matched to a gene. The CDR3 is made up of 14 amino acids. The CDR3 here is CASSSRGGPDTQYF. The CDR3 bases are TGTGCCAGCAGCTCGCGGGGGGGCCCGGATACGCAGTATTTT.

The CDR3 sequence: CASSPTPRGTNYGYTF. CDR3 bases: TGTGCCAGCAGCCCCACCCCCCGGGGAACTAACTATGGCTACACCTTC. J is TRBJ1-2 and V is TRBV7-2; D unresolved. The CDR3 consists of 16 residues. The ends were cut back, 5 bases at V and 0 bases at J, with 16 bases in the middle. CDR1 and CDR2 from the germline V gene are SGHTA and FQGNSA.

V and J are TRBV2 and TRBJ1-2; D is undetermined. V lost 4 bases, J lost 11 bases, and 11 bases lay in between. This CDR3 contains 11 residues. The germline gives CDR1 SNHLY, CDR2 FYNNEI. The CDR3 spells CASSAVSKYTF. The DNA for the CDR3 is TGTGCCAGCAGTGCGGTATCCAAATACACCTTC.

The J gene is TRBJ2-2, the V gene TRBV29-1; the match to TRBD1 covers 9 bases. The V gene end was trimmed by 7 bases and the J gene end by 4 bases; junction bases not matched to a gene: 10. This CDR3 is built from 15 residues. Germline values: CDR1 SQVTM, CDR2 ANQGSEA. CDR3 DNA: TGCAGCGCGGGTCCTACGACAGGGGGCACCGGGGAGCTGTTTTTT. This codes for CSAGPTTGGTGELFF.

CDR3 in amino acids: CSALPPSSSNEAFF. DNA for the CDR3: TGCAGTGCTTTGCCTCCGAGTAGCAGTAATGAAGCTTTCTTT. The chain carries TRBV29-1 and TRBJ1-1; D gene unclear. CDR3 size: 14 residues. The germline V gene encodes CDR1 SQVTM and CDR2 ANQGSEA.

The CDR3 loop is CASTARRGTGELFF. CDR3 bases: TGTGCCAGCACTGCACGGCGGGGCACCGGGGAGCTGTTTTTT. The gene calls are TRBV6-5 and TRBJ2-2, with D perhaps matching TRBD2 (6 bases). The CDR3 is 14 residues long. Trimming pared 7 bases from V and 4 bases from J, leaving 13 bases between. CDR1 and CDR2 from the germline V gene are MNHEY and SVGAGI.

V gene TRBV12-5 combines with J gene TRBJ2-3; TRBD1 matches at 11 bases. Unmatched junction bases numbered 3, after V lost 5 bases and J lost 5 bases. This CDR3 is built from 14 residues. Germline CDR1 is LGHNT and CDR2 is FRNRAP. The CDR3 is CASGPGTGGDTQYF. CDR3 sequence (DNA): TGTGCTAGTGGTCCGGGGACAGGGGGAGATACGCAGTATTTT.

The chain employs TRBV11-2 and TRBJ1-1; D is uncertain. The CDR3 is made up of 12 amino acids. V was shortened by 3 bases and J by 4 bases, with 6 bases between the two germline ends. Germline CDR1 SGHAT, CDR2 FQNNGV. The CDR3 nucleotides read TGTGCCAGCAGCTTTTCTTCCACTGAAGCTTTCTTT. Its protein product is CASSFSSTEAFF.

This clone was counted a few times. The genes are TRBV6-5 and TRBJ1-1; 7 bases align to TRBD1. Trimming at V came to 10 bases and at J to 1 base, leaving 6 bases not matched to a gene. This CDR3 spans 13 amino acids. Germline CDR1 and CDR2: MNHEY and SVGAGI. The CDR3 is CAISGGWNTEAFF. In DNA, the CDR3 is TGTGCCATTTCAGGGGGATGGAACACTGAAGCTTTCTTT.

This chain links TRBV11-3 with TRBJ1-2; TRBD1 agrees at 9 bases. Germline loops: CDR1 SGHNT, CDR2 YENEEA. The junction had 8 bases not matched to a gene; V was cut back by 5 bases and J by 7 bases. The CDR3 consists of 14 residues. CDR3 sequence (DNA): TGTGCCAGCAGCCTGGATGGGACAGGGTTTGGCTACACCTTC. Protein sequence: CASSLDGTGFGYTF.

The genes are TRBV6-5 and TRBJ2-7; D unclear. Germline CDR1 is MNHEY and CDR2 is SVGAGI. Trimming removed 0 bases from V and 7 bases from J, with 16 bases in between. This CDR3 spans 15 amino acids. The CDR3 bases are TGTGCCAGCAGTTACTCGAAGAGAGCCCTAGGAGAGCAGTACTTC. It is translated as CASSYSKRALGEQYF.

This chain uses TRBV24-1 with TRBJ1-1; 7 bases match TRBD1. Germline values: CDR1 KGHDR, CDR2 SFDVKD. The CDR3 is 13 amino acids. J gave up 0 bases and V 6 bases, and 0 bases lay outside the gene matches. The CDR3 DNA sequence: TGTGCCACCAGTAGGGGGCTGAACACTGAAGCTTTCTTT. Translation: CATSRGLNTEAFF.

This clone was detected a few times. The chain is built from TRBV15 and TRBJ2-7; D call uncertain. V was pared by 2 bases and J by 2 bases, with 7 bases between. The CDR3 contains 13 residues. In germline, CDR1 is LNHNV, CDR2 YYDKDF (reference sequence). The CDR3 DNA reads as TGTGCCACCAGCAGAATACACACCTACGAGCAGTACTTC. Its translation is CATSRIHTYEQYF.

V usage is TRBV4-1 and J usage is TRBJ2-5, with a tentative D call TRBD2 (6 bases). V lost 5 bases and J lost 4, with 11 bases in between. The CDR3 loop spans 13 amino acids. Germline V gives CDR1 MGHRA, CDR2 YSYEKL. CDR3 residues: CASSALGGETQYF. In DNA form, the CDR3 reads TGCGCCAGCAGCGCTTTGGGAGGAGAGACCCAGTACTTC.

In this sample, this clone turned up once. V gene TRBV6-2 or TRBV6-3 combines with J gene TRBJ1-6, with D possibly matching TRBD1 (5 bases). The CDR3 covers 13 residues. Germline V gene sequence: CDR1 MNHEY, CDR2 SVGEGT. V lost 4 bases and J lost 9, with 10 bases in between. The CDR3 loop reads CASSSQVTSPLHF. DNA for the CDR3: TGTGCCAGCAGTTCACAGGTCACTTCACCCCTCCACTTT.

The chain employs TRBV2 and TRBJ2-6, with D perhaps matching TRBD2 (5 bases). The CDR3 spans 14 residues. Trimming shortened V by 6 bases and J by 2 bases, and 8 bases separated the two germline ends. The germline V gene encodes CDR1 SNHLY and CDR2 FYNNEI. The CDR3 DNA is TGTGCCAGCAGCGAGGGTCCTGGGGCCAACGTCCTGACTTTC. Protein: CASSEGPGANVLTF.

The rearrangement uses TRBV2 and TRBJ1-5, with D hard to call. The germline V and J ends were trimmed by 1 base and 4 bases, with 11 bases remaining between them. The CDR3 extends over 15 amino acids. Germline CDR1 reads SNHLY; CDR2 reads FYNNEI. The CDR3, as DNA: TGTGCCAGCAGTGAAGGGCACGTCGGGAATCAGCCCCAGCATTTT. This codes for CASSEGHVGNQPQHF.

The chain uses TRBV7-8 and TRBJ2-6, with D unresolved. Trimming cost V 0 bases and J 0 bases, with 6 bases left between them. Germline V gene data show CDR1 as SGHVS and CDR2 as FQNEAQ. The CDR3 is made up of 16 amino acids. This CDR3 is CASSLARLSGANVLTF. The CDR3 DNA is TGTGCCAGCAGCTTAGCCCGACTCTCTGGGGCCAACGTCCTGACTTTC.

This clone was detected only a few times. The chain uses TRBV2 and TRBJ2-3; 9 bases are shared with TRBD1. The CDR3 sequence is 16 residues long. With V trimmed by 4 bases and J by 6 bases, 11 bases remained unmatched. Germline values: CDR1 SNHLY, CDR2 FYNNEI. The CDR3, as DNA: TGTGCCAGCAGTGGGCGGACAGGGGAGGGTTACGATACGCAGTATTTT. This sequence encodes CASSGRTGEGYDTQYF. Using reference TRBV2 and TRBJ2-3 for the parts outside the CDR3, the full variable domain is EPEVTQTPSHQVTQMGQEVILRCVPISNHLYFYWYRQILGQKVEFLVSFYNNEISEKSEIFDDQFSVERPDGSNFTLKIRSTKLEDSAMYFCASSGRTGEGYDTQYFGPGTRLTVL.